This paragraph covers one T cell receptor (beta chain) sequence. Its antigen is as yet unknown. The source of the sample is a study of cytomegalovirus exposure and HLA in healthy donors. It was with 60 Vbeta and 13 Jbeta primers that the PCR ran. Per the original data handling: Approximately 80 million unique TCR beta chains, roughly 11 million of them shared, were counted by a later analysis. Clones were read by immunoSEQ multiplex PCR, and TCRdb kept only the in-frame ones, dropping some. The DNA gave D and trimming, while V, J and clone size come from that table. In the table there are 200,000 or so clones, 81% of which are singletons. Study-level points and caveats: An analysis done earlier found most TCR beta V segments productive about 90% or about 30% of the time. The study flagged approximately 180 TCR beta chains as cytomegalovirus-associated.

Germline CDR1 and CDR2: KGHSH and LQKENI. This CDR3 has 15 residues. Trimming removed 4 bases at V and 0 bases at J, with 12 bases between. This TCR was sampled from a man aged 50 to 60 in good health and CMV-seronegative. The sample was PBMCs. The chain recombines TRBV18 with TRBJ1-2; D is possibly TRBD1 (6 bases). CDR3 nucleotide sequence: TGTGCCAGCTCACGAAACAGGGAAACTAACTATGGCTACACCTTC. Its protein product is CASSRNRETNYGYTF.